This note documents a single T cell receptor beta chain sequence. Trimming pared 5 bases from V and 5 bases from J, leaving 9 bases between. The CDR3 is made up of 13 amino acids. Germline CDR1 SGHTA, CDR2 FQGNSA. This entry comes from a study of control samples from healthy donors and cancer patients. Sequencing was performed with immunoSEQ multiplex PCR; in TCRdb, only in-frame clones are kept and a portion is missing. The sample lists 65,000 to 100,000 clones, around 87% occurring once. The chain recombines TRBV7-2 with TRBJ1-4; D gene uncertain. The receptor was derived from a man over 45 in good health. The sequenced sample was blood. In nucleotides, the CDR3 is TGTGCCAGCAGCACCGGGCCCAATGAAAAACTGTTTTTT. It encodes CASSTGPNEKLFF.